Shown below are 18 T cell receptor beta chains from a single sample sequenced in a study of cytomegalovirus exposure and HLA in healthy donors. The study ran its PCR with 60 Vbeta and 13 Jbeta primers. Generated by immunoSEQ multiplex PCR, the TCRdb table keeps only in-frame clones and is missing some. The table lists over 100,000 clones, roughly 8.3% of them singletons. The sequencing input was PBMCs. Source of these receptors: a man aged 40-50 years in good health and CMV-seronegative.

The V gene is TRBV5-1, the J gene TRBJ2-5; D is undetermined. Trimming removed 0 bases from V and 1 base from J, with 4 bases in between. The CDR3 is 13 residues long. Germline CDR1 and CDR2: SGHRS and YFSETQ. CDR3 residues: CASSLAFQETQYF. In DNA form, the CDR3 reads TGCGCCAGCAGCTTGGCCTTCCAAGAGACCCAGTACTTC.

The chain recombines TRBV15 with TRBJ2-1; a weak D match, TRBD2 (5 bases). Trimming stripped 3 bases from V and 12 bases from J, with 9 bases between. Germline CDR1 reads LNHNV; CDR2 reads YYDKDF (reference sequence). The CDR3 covers 11 residues. CDR3 DNA: TGTGCCACCAGCAGCGGGGTTGGGCAGTTCTTC. Its protein product is CATSSGVGQFF.

V usage is TRBV6-5 and J usage is TRBJ1-5; D is uncertain. Trimming cost V 4 bases and J 0 bases, with 7 bases left between them. CDR1 and CDR2 (germline): MNHEY, SVGAGI. The CDR3 sequence is 14 residues long. This CDR3 reads CASSSGNSNQPQHF. The CDR3 bases are TGTGCCAGCAGTTCAGGAAATAGCAATCAGCCCCAGCATTTT.

This clone was counted only a few times. The chain links TRBV7-9 to TRBJ2-7; D is uncertain. The germline V gene has CDR1 SEHNR and CDR2 FQNEAQ (reference sequence). This CDR3 contains 12 residues. Trimming cost V 1 base and J 6 bases, with 7 bases left between them. As DNA, the CDR3 is TGTGCCAGCAGCTTAGTACAGTCCGAGCAGTACTTC. This codes for CASSLVQSEQYF. The full variable domain, its missing parts supplied by reference TRBV7-9 and TRBJ2-7, is DTGVSQNPRHKITKRGQNVTFRCDPISEHNRLYWYRQTLGQGPEFLTYFQNEAQLEKSRLLSDRFSAERPKGSFSTLEIQRTEQGDSAMYLCASSLVQSEQYFGPGTRLTVT.

This clone came up a few times. The chain employs TRBV30 and TRBJ1-2; no definite D call. V was pared by 2 bases and J by 7 bases, with 26 bases between. CDR1 is GTSNPN, CDR2 SVGIG, per germline (reference sequence). The CDR3 has 17 residues. The CDR3 DNA is TGTGCCTGGAGTCCCCCCGCAGGCACGCGGGTTTGGGTTGGCTACACCTTC. Protein: CAWSPPAGTRVWVGYTF.

This clone was detected a few times. The rearrangement uses TRBV18 and TRBJ1-2; weak D call: TRBD1 (6 bases). The CDR3 sequence is 16 residues long. Germline V lookup: CDR1 KGHSH, CDR2 LQKENI. Trimming removed 3 bases at V and 3 bases at J, with 17 bases between. CDR3 sequence (DNA): TGTGCCAGCTCACCCAACCCGGGACACTGGGACTATGGCTACACCTTC. Its protein is CASSPNPGHWDYGYTF.

The J gene is TRBJ2-7, the V gene TRBV11-1; 8 bases match TRBD2. The ends lost 5 bases at V and 2 bases at J; junction bases unmatched: 5. CDR3 length: 14 amino acids. In germline, CDR1 is SGHAT, CDR2 FQDESV (reference sequence). CDR3 sequence: CASSDTSGTYEQYF. In DNA form, the CDR3 reads TGTGCCAGCAGCGATACTAGCGGCACCTACGAGCAGTACTTC.

This clone has only a few counts. This rearrangement joins TRBV2 to TRBJ2-2, with 7 bases that match TRBD2. Trimming cost V 4 bases and J 5 bases; bases outside gene matches: 7. Germline CDR1 SNHLY, CDR2 FYNNEI. The CDR3 is 15 amino acids. CDR3 protein: CASSGVTSRTGELFF. The DNA for the CDR3 is TGTGCCAGCAGTGGGGTGACTAGCAGGACCGGGGAGCTGTTTTTT.

This clone occurred a few times. The CDR3 region is CASSQDSPDYGYTF. DNA for the CDR3: TGCGCCAGCAGCCAAGATAGCCCGGACTATGGCTACACCTTC. The V and J genes are TRBV4-3 and TRBJ1-2; D call uncertain. The CDR3 runs to 14 residues. CDR1 and CDR2 from the germline V gene are LGHNA and YSLEER. V gave up 0 bases and J gave up 3 bases, with 8 bases separating them.

This clone was detected a few times. The chain links TRBV5-5 to TRBJ2-2; a weak D match, TRBD1 (8 bases). Per germline, CDR1 SGHKS and CDR2 YYEKEE (reference sequence). The CDR3 runs to 16 residues. Trimming took 4 bases from V and 6 from J, leaving 19 bases between them. The CDR3 nucleotides are TGTGCCAGCAGCCGGGGGGCAGGGGGCAGGTCCGGGGAGCTGTTTTTT. Its protein product is CASSRGAGGRSGELFF.

This chain links TRBV19 with TRBJ1-1; TRBD1 matches at 8 bases. The CDR3 spans 15 residues. Germline V gives CDR1 LNHDA, CDR2 SQIVND (reference sequence). Unmatched junction bases numbered 11, after V lost 6 bases and J lost 5 bases. Here the CDR3 reads CASSPRQGRRTEAFF. CDR3 nucleotides: TGTGCCAGTAGCCCCAGACAGGGGCGACGTACTGAAGCTTTCTTT.

V gene TRBV19 combines with J gene TRBJ1-2; 9 bases are shared with TRBD1. Germline lookup yields CDR1 LNHDA and CDR2 SQIVND (reference sequence). CDR3 length: 18 amino acids. V lost 6 bases, J lost 0 bases, and 14 bases stayed unmatched. CDR3 in amino acids: CASSYTGTGIVANYGYTF. CDR3 nucleotide sequence: TGTGCCAGTAGCTATACCGGGACAGGGATAGTGGCTAACTATGGCTACACCTTC.

In nucleotides, the CDR3 is TGTGCCAGCAGCTCCTCAGATACGCAGTATTTT. Translated, it gives CASSSSDTQYF. The chain has TRBV9 and TRBJ2-3; no clear D gene. The CDR3 spans 11 residues. Trimming cost V 4 bases and J 4 bases, with 4 bases left between them. CDR1 SGDLS and CDR2 YYNGEE come from the germline V gene. Filled out from reference TRBV9 and TRBJ2-3, the complete variable domain reads DSGVTQTPKHLITATGQRVTLRCSPRSGDLSVYWYQQSLDQGLQFLIQYYNGEERAKGNILERFSAQQFPDLHSELNLSSLELGDSALYFCASSSSDTQYFGPGTRLTVL.

Here the CDR3 reads CASSRRGEGGYNEQFF. CDR3 DNA: TGTGCCAGTAGCCGCCGAGGAGAGGGAGGTTACAATGAGCAGTTCTTC. The chain links TRBV19 to TRBJ2-1, with a tentative D call TRBD2 (6 bases). V was clipped by 6 bases and J by 4 bases, with 19 bases between them. This CDR3 contains 16 residues. Looked up from germline, CDR1 is LNHDA and CDR2 is SQIVND (reference sequence).

A few counts support this clone. The chain combines TRBV6-1 with TRBJ1-4, with D perhaps TRBD1 (5 bases). The V gene's germline CDR1 is MNHNS and CDR2 SASEGT. The CDR3 length is 12 residues. The V gene lost 2 bases and the J gene lost 15 bases, with 13 bases spanning the gap. The CDR3 DNA follows: TGTGCCAGCAGTGAAAGGGAGGCCAGGGTGTTTTTT. This translates into CASSEREARVFF.

This clone was seen a handful of times. The rearrangement joins TRBV19 to TRBJ2-7; TRBD1 matches at 7 bases. The germline CDR1 and CDR2 sequences are LNHDA and SQIVND (reference sequence). This CDR3 contains 15 residues. V lost 1 base, J lost 3 bases, and 6 bases stayed unmatched. The CDR3 sequence is CASSIADRRDYEQYF. The CDR3 bases are TGTGCCAGTAGTATAGCGGACAGGCGAGACTACGAGCAGTACTTC.

The sample holds a few counts of this clone. This chain connects TRBV27 to TRBJ1-2, with TRBD1 identical over 8 bases. Trimming at V came to 0 bases and at J to 9 bases, leaving 15 bases not matched to a gene. The germline gives CDR1 MNHEY, CDR2 SMNVEV (reference sequence). The CDR3 is 17 amino acids. The CDR3, as DNA: TGTGCCAGCAGTTTATCCTCCCTCCAGGGGGCCGCTGATCGCTACACCTTC. Amino acids: CASSLSSLQGAADRYTF.

CDR3 in DNA: TGTGCCAGCAGTTGGGGGGCAACTAATGAAAAACTGTTTTTT. Protein: CASSWGATNEKLFF. The genes are TRBV27 and TRBJ1-4; TRBD1 is a possible D gene (5 bases). Trimming removed 4 bases at V and 0 bases at J, with 6 bases between. Germline V lookup: CDR1 MNHEY, CDR2 SMNVEV (reference sequence). This CDR3 is built from 14 residues.